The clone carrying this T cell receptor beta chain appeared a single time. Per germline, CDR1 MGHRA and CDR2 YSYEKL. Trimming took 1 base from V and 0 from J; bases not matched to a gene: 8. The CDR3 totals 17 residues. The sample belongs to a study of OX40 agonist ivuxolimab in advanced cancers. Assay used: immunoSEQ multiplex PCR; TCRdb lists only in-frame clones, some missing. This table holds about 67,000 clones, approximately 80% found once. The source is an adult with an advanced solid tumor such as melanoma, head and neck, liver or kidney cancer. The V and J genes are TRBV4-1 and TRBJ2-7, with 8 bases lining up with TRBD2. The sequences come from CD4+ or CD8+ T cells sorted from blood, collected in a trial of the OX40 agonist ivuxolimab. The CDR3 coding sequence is TGCGCCAGCAGCCAAGTATCTACTAGCGGACACTCCTACGAGCAGTACTTC. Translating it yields CASSQVSTSGHSYEQYF.